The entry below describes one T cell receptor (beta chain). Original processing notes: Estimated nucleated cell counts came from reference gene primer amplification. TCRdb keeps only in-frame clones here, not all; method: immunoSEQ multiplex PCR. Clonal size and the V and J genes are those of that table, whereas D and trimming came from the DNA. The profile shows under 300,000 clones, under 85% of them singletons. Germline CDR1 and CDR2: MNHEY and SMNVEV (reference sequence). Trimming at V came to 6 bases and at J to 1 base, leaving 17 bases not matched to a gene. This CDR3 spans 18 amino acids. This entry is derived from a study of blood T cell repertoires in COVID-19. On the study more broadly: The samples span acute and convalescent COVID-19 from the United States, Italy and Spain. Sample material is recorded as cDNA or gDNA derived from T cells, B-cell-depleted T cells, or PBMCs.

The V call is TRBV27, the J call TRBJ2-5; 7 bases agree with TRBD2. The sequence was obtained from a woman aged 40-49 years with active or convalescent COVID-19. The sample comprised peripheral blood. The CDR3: CASSRIAVGTTSQETQYF. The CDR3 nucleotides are TGTGCCAGCAGCCGGATCGCGGTAGGGACTACCAGCCAAGAGACCCAGTACTTC.